This T cell receptor beta chain was captured in a study of shared T cell receptors in the human thymus (dated by TCRdb to the early 2020s). In the study overall: The study examined how self-reactive, shared T-cell receptor alpha chains are generated in the human thymus.

Of note for this clone: This clone's antigen is unknown. Base qualities were left out, and no much larger clone turns up one base away.

The germline V gene (reference sequence) sets CDR1 to PRHDT and CDR2 to FYEKMQ. V is pruned by 5 bases and J by 4 bases, leaving 9 bases of the junction without a gene match. CDR3 length: 15 amino acids, cysteine to phenylalanine. The retained sequence is limited to the CDR3, 45 bases, with the frame set at the first base. The library relied on the immunoSEQ multiplex PCR assay. TCRdb limited this immuneACCESS table to in-frame rearrangements with V and J called. A share of clones is missing; checked studies link under half to unresolved V genes, and the rest is unexplained. A total of roughly 550,000 clones appear in this sample, around three quarters of them only once. More than 0.01% of the sample is in the top ten clones. This same sample was also part of a study on human thymus T cells. The second study's paper adds: The donors were immunologically healthy infants in Finland who had open corrective cardiac surgery for congenital heart defects. The thymus tissue came from surgical resects taken out during corrective cardiac surgery. Biased V and J gene segment usage appeared to be present in both thymic and peripheral blood repertoires. According to the related research, thymic TCR repertoires were highly overlapping among unrelated individuals. TCR alpha and beta repertoires from roughly eight infant thymus samples and a few related peripheral blood samples were characterized in the study. Donor ages ranging from about 7 to 250 days were recorded, and a handful of male and a couple of female infants were included in the cohort. Thymocytes were released mechanically from tissue and stored at -70 °C as pellets of about 9.5-32 million cells. A QIAsymphony instrument was used to extract genomic DNA from the frozen cell pellets. The immunoSEQ multiplex PCR assay was used to amplify the TCRB and TCRAD loci from a standardized amount of quality-controlled genomic DNA. The amplicons spanned the V(D)J region and were long enough to cover the CDR3 and allow V and J genes to be identified. The commercial immunoSEQ service was used to sequence amplicons on an Illumina platform. Primer bias and sequencing errors were corrected as previously described, and TCRAD and TCRB were defined on the basis of the IMGT database. The repertoires were analysed using immunoSEQ Analyzer 3.0 and VDJTools for basic statistics, V/J segment usage, diversity estimates, rarefaction and pairwise overlap. Diversity was estimated with Chao1, ChaoE, Efron-Thisted, Shannon and inverse Simpson indices, and also on datasets down-sampled to the smallest sample. Repertoire overlap used strict matching of CDR3 nucleotide sequence, V gene and J gene, with Jaccard-based multidimensional scaling clustering. On average, thymus samples yielded around 810,000 unique TCRB clonotypes, whereas blood samples yielded some 80,000.

Recombination joined TRBV13 with TRBJ1-2; TRBD1 aligns with 8 central bases. This clonotype originated in a boy under two years old with a congenital heart defect. Donor details come from another sample of the same person, matched by shared clones. Sample: thymocytes. The CDR3 protein: CASSPQGERTYGYTF. The DNA sequence is as follows: TGTGCCAGCAGCCCACAGGGGGAGAGGACCTATGGCTACACCTTC.